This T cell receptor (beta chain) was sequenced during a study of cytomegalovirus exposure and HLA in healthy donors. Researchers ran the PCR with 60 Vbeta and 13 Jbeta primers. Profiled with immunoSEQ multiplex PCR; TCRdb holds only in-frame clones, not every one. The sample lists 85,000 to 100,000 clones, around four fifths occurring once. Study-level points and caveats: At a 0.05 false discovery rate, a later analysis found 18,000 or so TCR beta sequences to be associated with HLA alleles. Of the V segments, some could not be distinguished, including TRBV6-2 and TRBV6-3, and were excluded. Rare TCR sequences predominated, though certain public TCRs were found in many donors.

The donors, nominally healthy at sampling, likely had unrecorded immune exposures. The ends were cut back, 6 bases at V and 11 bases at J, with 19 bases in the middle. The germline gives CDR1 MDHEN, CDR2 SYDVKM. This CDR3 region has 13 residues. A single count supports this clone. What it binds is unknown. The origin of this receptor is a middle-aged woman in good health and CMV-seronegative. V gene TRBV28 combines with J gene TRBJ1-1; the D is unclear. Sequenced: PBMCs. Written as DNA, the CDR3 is TGTGCCAGCAGGGTGAGCCTAGGAACGGGGGCTTTCTTT. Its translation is CASRVSLGTGAFF.